The following is a T cell receptor beta chain sequence with its context. The data are from a study of PD-L1 blockade in urothelial cancer. V dropped 3 bases and J dropped 5 bases, with 11 bases sitting between them. There are 13 residues in the CDR3. The V gene's germline CDR1 is SGHDT and CDR2 YYEEEE. The time point denotes: pretreatment peripheral blood. Metastatic or locally advanced urothelial carcinoma was present in the patients. Every PCR received spiked-in synthetic TCR analog templates. Produced via immunoSEQ multiplex PCR; TCRdb's table is partial and in-frame only. Among some 45,000 clones listed, about 84% were seen once.

The chain employs TRBV5-6 and TRBJ2-5; D possibly corresponds to TRBD1 (5 bases). The sequences come from PBMCs, collected around atezolizumab (anti-PD-L1) treatment. The sequence derives from a man aged 55 to 70 with urothelial cancer. In DNA form, the CDR3 reads TGTGCCAGCAGCTCCAGGGAATGGGAGACCCAGTACTTC. Its protein product is CASSSREWETQYF.